What follows describes a single TCR beta chain. Its antigen specificity is not known. Base qualities are not recorded, but no much larger clone differs from it by a single base. This specimen comes from a study of OX40 agonist ivuxolimab in advanced cancers. For context, the study as a whole: The costimulatory receptor OX40 (CD134) was targeted by ivuxolimab, a fully human IgG2 agonistic monoclonal antibody. Intravenous ivuxolimab was administered to patients every 2 weeks at six dose levels: 0.01, 0.1, 0.3, 1.5, 3 and 10 mg/kg. In the dose-escalation cohort, 65% to 85% of patients were male, and the mean age was 60 years with a range of roughly 20 to 85. Peripheral TCRbeta sequencing was intended to test whether TCR sequence diversity was altered and clonal T-cell expansion was caused by ivuxolimab. Patients were allowed to have had prior anti-PD-1, anti-PD-L1 or anti-CTLA-4 therapy, and 40% of the dose-escalation patients had been treated with checkpoint inhibitors. The paper describes the monotherapy dose-escalation part (N ≈ 50 patients) of the phase I trial of ivuxolimab. Of the approximately 53 patients in dose escalation, about 20 had hepatocellular carcinoma, roughly 15 had melanoma, 9 had renal cell carcinoma and 9 had head and neck cancer. Partial responses occurred in three dose-escalation patients: two with cutaneous melanoma and one with hepatocellular carcinoma. The paper as a whole reports these results and caveats: Low levels of normalized T-cell clonal expansion were also seen in some patients who did not respond. The antigen specificity of the peripheral T cells that underwent clonal expansion was not determined. At doses of 0.1 to 3.0 mg/kg, clonal expansion of both CD4+ and CD8+ blood T cells was observed from baseline to week 6. On average, CD8+ T cells showed more expanded clones than CD4+ T cells after ivuxolimab. In the 0.1-3.0 mg/kg groups, partial responders had among the lowest normalized peripheral clonal expansion, particularly in CD8+ T cells.

The trial excluded patients who had a history of autoimmune disease or who were on systemic immunosuppression. Peripheral blood for TCR sequencing was collected from all dose cohorts at baseline, on cycle 4 day 1, and on cycle 7 day 1. The samples were drawn from a first-in-human, open-label, multicenter phase I dose-escalation trial of ivuxolimab. The trial enrolled adults with locally advanced or metastatic head and neck squamous cell, hepatocellular, melanoma or renal cell carcinoma. CD4+ and CD8+ T cells were sorted separately from peripheral blood before TCR sequencing. For sequencing of the TCRbeta CDR3 region, genomic DNA was extracted from the sorted cells. TCRbeta CDR3 regions were sequenced using the immunoSEQ Assay. TCRdb stores this immuneACCESS table with in-frame sequences only. Part of the clones is absent; in the studies checked, under half of the shortfall reflects unresolved V genes, and no reason is known for the rest. This sample gives tens of thousands of clones in total; 85% of them show up just once. Jointly, the top ten make up roughly 2.2% of the sample.

The CDR3, cysteine through phenylalanine, is 14 amino acids long. The entry retains the CDR3 DNA only, 42 bases that are in frame from base 1. Germline trimming: 2 bases from V, 7 bases from J; junction bases outside gene matches: 7. The germline V gene sets CDR1 to MNHEY and CDR2 to SVGAGI. The chain employs TRBV6-5 and TRBJ1-2, and TRBD1 aligns with 7 junction nucleotides. The specimen comprised CD4+ or CD8+ T cells sorted from blood, sampled in a trial of the OX40 agonist ivuxolimab. The sequence derives from an adult with an advanced solid tumor such as melanoma, head and neck, liver or kidney cancer. For the CDR3, the sequence is CASSYLQGSSGYTF. DNA sequence: TGTGCCAGCAGTTACCTACAGGGGAGCAGTGGCTACACCTTC.